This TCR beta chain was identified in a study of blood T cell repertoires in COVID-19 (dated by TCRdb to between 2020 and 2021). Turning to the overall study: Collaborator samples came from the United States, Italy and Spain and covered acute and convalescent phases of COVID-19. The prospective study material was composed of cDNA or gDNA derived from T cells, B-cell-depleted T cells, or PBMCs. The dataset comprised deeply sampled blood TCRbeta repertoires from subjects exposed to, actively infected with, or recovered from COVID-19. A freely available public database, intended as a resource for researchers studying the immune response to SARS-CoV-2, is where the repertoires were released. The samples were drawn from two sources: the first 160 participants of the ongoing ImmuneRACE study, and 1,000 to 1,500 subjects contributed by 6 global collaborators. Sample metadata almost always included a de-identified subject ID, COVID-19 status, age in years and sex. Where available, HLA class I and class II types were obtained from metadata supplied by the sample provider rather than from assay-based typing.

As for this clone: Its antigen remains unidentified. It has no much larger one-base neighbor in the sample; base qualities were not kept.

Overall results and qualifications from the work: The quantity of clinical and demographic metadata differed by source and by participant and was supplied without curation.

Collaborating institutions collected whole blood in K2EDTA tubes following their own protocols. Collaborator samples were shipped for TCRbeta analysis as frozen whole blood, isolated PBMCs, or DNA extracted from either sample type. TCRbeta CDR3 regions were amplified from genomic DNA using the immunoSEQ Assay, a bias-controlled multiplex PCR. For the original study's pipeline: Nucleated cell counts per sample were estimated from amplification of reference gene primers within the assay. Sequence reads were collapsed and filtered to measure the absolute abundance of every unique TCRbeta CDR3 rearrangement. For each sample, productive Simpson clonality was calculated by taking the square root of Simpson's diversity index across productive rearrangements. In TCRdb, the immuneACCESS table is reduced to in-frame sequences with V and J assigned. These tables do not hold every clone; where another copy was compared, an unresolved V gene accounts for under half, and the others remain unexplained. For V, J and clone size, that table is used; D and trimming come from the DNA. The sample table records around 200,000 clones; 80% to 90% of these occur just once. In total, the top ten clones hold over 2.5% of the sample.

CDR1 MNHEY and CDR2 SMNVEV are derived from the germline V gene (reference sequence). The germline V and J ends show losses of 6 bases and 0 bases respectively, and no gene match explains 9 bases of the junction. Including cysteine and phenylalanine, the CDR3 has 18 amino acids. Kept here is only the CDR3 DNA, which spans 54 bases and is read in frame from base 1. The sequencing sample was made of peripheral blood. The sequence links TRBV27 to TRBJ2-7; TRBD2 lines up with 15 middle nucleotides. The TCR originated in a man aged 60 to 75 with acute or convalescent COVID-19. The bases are TGTGCCAGCAGCTCGGGACTAGCGGGAGGCAGAGGCTCCTACGAGCAGTACTTC. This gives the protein CASSSGLAGGRGSYEQYF.